This is a list of T cell receptor beta chains from one sample in a study of cytotoxic CD8 clonotypes in ibrutinib-treated CLL. Data came from immunoSEQ multiplex PCR; TCRdb stores just in-frame clones and leaves some out. Among about 130,000 clones listed, 70% to 80% were seen once. The sequencing here drew on PBMCs, taken after 12 months of ibrutinib treatment. The receptors shown here come from a human donor with chronic lymphocytic leukemia. The CDR3 runs from the conserved cysteine through the conserved F or W. D genes are given only for firm matches. Clone size is not always given. Where it is, it says once, few, many or a class for expanded clones.

clone_size: .
v_call: TRBV7-6
j_call: TRBJ2-4
d_call: TRBD2
cdr3_nt: TGTGCCAGCAGCTTAGAAGCGGGAGTATTTAGCTTTCAGTACTTC
cdr3_aa: CASSLEAGVFSFQYF

clone_size: .
v_call: TRBV6-6
j_call: TRBJ1-1
d_call: .
cdr3_nt: TGTGCCAGCAGTGGCGACTTGATGAACACTGAAGCTTTCTTT
cdr3_aa: CASSGDLMNTEAFF

clone_size: .
v_call: TRBV28
j_call: TRBJ2-1
d_call: .
cdr3_nt: TGTGCCAGCAGTAACAATGAGCAGTTCTTC
cdr3_aa: CASSNNEQFF

clone_size: .
v_call: TRBV11-2
j_call: TRBJ2-2
d_call: .
cdr3_nt: TGTGCCAGCAGCTGGACGGGGAACGGGGCCGGGGAGCTGTTTTTT
cdr3_aa: CASSWTGNGAGELFF

clone_size: .
v_call: TRBV30
j_call: TRBJ1-2
d_call: .
cdr3_nt: TGTGCCTGGAGTATCGGGGGTTTAGGCTACACCTTC
cdr3_aa: CAWSIGGLGYTF

clone_size: .
v_call: TRBV11-2
j_call: TRBJ2-3
d_call: .
cdr3_nt: TGTGCCAGCATAGGCACAGATACGCAGTATTTT
cdr3_aa: CASIGTDTQYF

clone_size: .
v_call: TRBV28
j_call: TRBJ2-7
d_call: .
cdr3_nt: TGTGCCAGCAGTTTTCAGGGACCCTACGAGCAGTACTTC
cdr3_aa: CASSFQGPYEQYF

clone_size: .
v_call: TRBV11-3
j_call: TRBJ2-2
d_call: .
cdr3_nt: TGTGCCAGCAGCGCGCAGGGACCAACCACCGGGGAGCTGTTTTTT
cdr3_aa: CASSAQGPTTGELFF

clone_size: .
v_call: TRBV30
j_call: TRBJ2-3
d_call: TRBD2
cdr3_nt: TGTGCCTGGAGCGTAGGGCGGGAGGCAGATACGCAGTATTTT
cdr3_aa: CAWSVGREADTQYF

clone_size: .
v_call: TRBV28
j_call: TRBJ1-3
d_call: .
cdr3_nt: TGTGCCAGCGAGGGTATGCACACCATATATTTT
cdr3_aa: CASEGMHTIYF

clone_size: once
v_call: TRBV27
j_call: TRBJ2-3
d_call: .
cdr3_nt: TGTGCCAGCAGTTTGTCGCAGCGGGTCCTAAGAAATACGCAGTATTTT
cdr3_aa: CASSLSQRVLRNTQYF

clone_size: .
v_call: TRBV4-3
j_call: TRBJ1-1
d_call: .
cdr3_nt: TGCGCCAGCAGCCAAGACTTTGCTCAGGGTGTGACTGAAGCTTTCTTT
cdr3_aa: CASSQDFAQGVTEAFF

clone_size: .
v_call: TRBV27
j_call: TRBJ1-1
d_call: TRBD1
cdr3_nt: TGTGCCAGCTTACCGGGACAGGGGAACACTGAAGCTTTCTTT
cdr3_aa: CASLPGQGNTEAFF

clone_size: .
v_call: TRBV7-2
j_call: TRBJ2-7
d_call: TRBD1
cdr3_nt: TGTGCCAGCAGCACCCGGACAGGGGGCATGTACGAGCAGTACTTC
cdr3_aa: CASSTRTGGMYEQYF

clone_size: .
v_call: TRBV6-1
j_call: TRBJ2-2
d_call: .
cdr3_nt: TGTGCCAGCAGTCCCCGCAGTACGAACACCGGGGAGCTGTTTTTT
cdr3_aa: CASSPRSTNTGELFF

clone_size: .
v_call: TRBV5-5
j_call: TRBJ2-3
d_call: .
cdr3_nt: TGTGCCAGCAGCTCCTCCAGACGCCCCACAGATACGCAGTATTTT
cdr3_aa: CASSSSRRPTDTQYF

clone_size: .
v_call: TRBV6-1
j_call: TRBJ2-7
d_call: .
cdr3_nt: TGTGCCAGCGGTTCTATCAAGGGATTTCACGAGCAGTACTTC
cdr3_aa: CASGSIKGFHEQYF

clone_size: .
v_call: TRBV28
j_call: TRBJ1-2
d_call: .
cdr3_nt: TGTGCCGCGGCACCGGACAGCCTTAACTATGGCTACACCTTC
cdr3_aa: CAAAPDSLNYGYTF

clone_size: .
v_call: TRBV7-3
j_call: TRBJ2-3
d_call: TRBD2
cdr3_nt: TGTGCCAGCAGCTCGACTAGCGGGAGGACAGATACGCAGTATTTT
cdr3_aa: CASSSTSGRTDTQYF

clone_size: few
v_call: TRBV29-1
j_call: TRBJ2-7
d_call: .
cdr3_nt: TGCAGCGTTGGGGGGTCATACGAGCAGTACTTC
cdr3_aa: CSVGGSYEQYF

clone_size: .
v_call: TRBV5-1
j_call: TRBJ1-4
d_call: .
cdr3_nt: TGCGCCAGCAGCTTGGGGACAGCTGAAAAACTGTTTTTT
cdr3_aa: CASSLGTAEKLFF

clone_size: once
v_call: TRBV28
j_call: TRBJ1-2
d_call: TRBD1
cdr3_nt: TGTGCCAGCACCCAACAGGGGGCTTTGTATGGCTACACCTTC
cdr3_aa: CASTQQGALYGYTF

clone_size: .
v_call: TRBV9
j_call: TRBJ2-1
d_call: TRBD2
cdr3_nt: TGTGCCAGCAGCGTAGCTAGCGGCTACAATGAGCAGTTCTTC
cdr3_aa: CASSVASGYNEQFF

clone_size: .
v_call: TRBV5-6
j_call: TRBJ1-5
d_call: .
cdr3_nt: TGTGCCAGCAGCTTTCTAGGGGGGGCCAATCAGCCCCAGCATTTT
cdr3_aa: CASSFLGGANQPQHF

clone_size: .
v_call: TRBV6-4
j_call: TRBJ2-1
d_call: TRBD2
cdr3_nt: TGTGCCAGCAGACCCGGGGGGGCTAGCGGGACGGGGTACAATGAGCAGTTCTTC
cdr3_aa: CASRPGGASGTGYNEQFF

clone_size: once
v_call: TRBV20-1
j_call: TRBJ2-7
d_call: .
cdr3_nt: TGCAGTACGACTCCCACCTACGAGCAGTACTTC
cdr3_aa: CSTTPTYEQYF

clone_size: once
v_call: TRBV28
j_call: TRBJ2-5
d_call: TRBD2
cdr3_nt: TGTGCCAGCAGTTCACCGGGACTAGCTGCGACGTACTTC
cdr3_aa: CASSSPGLAATYF

clone_size: .
v_call: TRBV5-6
j_call: TRBJ2-7
d_call: .
cdr3_nt: TGTGCCAGCAGCTTGGATCAGCCCGCTGGCTACGAGCAGTACTTC
cdr3_aa: CASSLDQPAGYEQYF

clone_size: .
v_call: TRBV27
j_call: TRBJ2-7
d_call: TRBD1
cdr3_nt: TGTGCCAGCAGTCGGGACAGGGTCTCCTACGAGCAGTACTTC
cdr3_aa: CASSRDRVSYEQYF

clone_size: .
v_call: TRBV27
j_call: TRBJ2-5
d_call: .
cdr3_nt: TGTGCCAGCAGTTTATCGGTAGAGGGGACCCAGTACTTC
cdr3_aa: CASSLSVEGTQYF

clone_size: .
v_call: TRBV12-5
j_call: TRBJ2-7
d_call: .
cdr3_nt: TGTGCTAGTGGTTTGGTAGGCGGCTACGAGCAGTACTTC
cdr3_aa: CASGLVGGYEQYF

clone_size: .
v_call: TRBV7-2
j_call: TRBJ2-7
d_call: .
cdr3_nt: TGTGCCAGCAGCTCTGCCTACGAGCAGTACTTC
cdr3_aa: CASSSAYEQYF

clone_size: .
v_call: TRBV30
j_call: TRBJ1-5
d_call: .
cdr3_nt: TGTGCCTGGCCCGGGGGGGACAGCAATCAGCCCCAGCATTTT
cdr3_aa: CAWPGGDSNQPQHF

clone_size: .
v_call: TRBV7-9
j_call: TRBJ2-1
d_call: .
cdr3_nt: TGTGCCAGCAGCTTAGGACTAGATCGGGAGTTCTTC
cdr3_aa: CASSLGLDREFF

clone_size: .
v_call: TRBV7-9
j_call: TRBJ1-1
d_call: TRBD1
cdr3_nt: TGTGCCAGCAGCCCCAGGACAGGAGCGAACACTGAAGCTTTCTTT
cdr3_aa: CASSPRTGANTEAFF

clone_size: .
v_call: TRBV4-1
j_call: TRBJ2-7
d_call: .
cdr3_nt: TGCGCCAGCAGCCAAGGTTTTGAGCTAATTCCCTACGAGCAGTACTTC
cdr3_aa: CASSQGFELIPYEQYF

clone_size: .
v_call: TRBV7-2
j_call: TRBJ2-7
d_call: .
cdr3_nt: TGTGCCAGCAGCTTATCAGTGGGCGGGCAGTACTTC
cdr3_aa: CASSLSVGGQYF

clone_size: .
v_call: TRBV27
j_call: TRBJ2-7
d_call: .
cdr3_nt: TGTGCCAGCAGTCCGGGATATGTGATCTCCTACGAGCAGTACTTC
cdr3_aa: CASSPGYVISYEQYF

clone_size: .
v_call: TRBV5-1
j_call: TRBJ2-1
d_call: .
cdr3_nt: TGCGCCAGCAGCCGGGACACCTCCTACAATGAGCAGTTCTTC
cdr3_aa: CASSRDTSYNEQFF

clone_size: .
v_call: TRBV19
j_call: TRBJ2-7
d_call: .
cdr3_nt: TGTGCCAGTAGTCCCGGCATAGGGGCATGGGAGCAGTACTTC
cdr3_aa: CASSPGIGAWEQYF

clone_size: .
v_call: TRBV9
j_call: TRBJ2-3
d_call: .
cdr3_nt: TGTGCCAGCAACCCATTAGGGGGGAAAACAGATACGCAGTATTTT
cdr3_aa: CASNPLGGKTDTQYF

clone_size: .
v_call: TRBV19
j_call: TRBJ1-5
d_call: .
cdr3_nt: TGTGCCAGTAGGGGGGGCGCGAAGGGATATAGCAATCAGCCCCAGCATTTT
cdr3_aa: CASRGGAKGYSNQPQHF

clone_size: once
v_call: TRBV4-3
j_call: TRBJ2-5
d_call: .
cdr3_nt: TGCGCCAGCAGCCAAGATAACGGTCTCAAGACCCAGTACTTC
cdr3_aa: CASSQDNGLKTQYF

clone_size: once
v_call: TRBV23-1
j_call: TRBJ1-1
d_call: TRBD1
cdr3_nt: TGCGCCAGCAGTCAAGGGACAGGGGGCTTTGGTGAAGCTTTCTTT
cdr3_aa: CASSQGTGGFGEAFF

clone_size: .
v_call: TRBV4-3
j_call: TRBJ1-1
d_call: TRBD1
cdr3_nt: TGCGCCAGCAGCCAAAAACCGGGACAGGTTGAAGCTTTCTTT
cdr3_aa: CASSQKPGQVEAFF

clone_size: .
v_call: TRBV25-1
j_call: TRBJ1-2
d_call: TRBD1
cdr3_nt: TGTGCCAGCAGTGAACCACAGGGGCGGGGATATGGCTACACCTTC
cdr3_aa: CASSEPQGRGYGYTF

clone_size: .
v_call: TRBV7-9
j_call: TRBJ2-5
d_call: TRBD1
cdr3_nt: TGTGCCAGCAGCTCGCCATTAGGGGACAGGGGAACCCAAGAGACCCAGTACTTC
cdr3_aa: CASSSPLGDRGTQETQYF

clone_size: .
v_call: TRBV7-6
j_call: TRBJ2-7
d_call: TRBD1
cdr3_nt: TGTGCCAGCAGCTCCCAGGACAGGGCTTACGAGCAGTACTTC
cdr3_aa: CASSSQDRAYEQYF

clone_size: .
v_call: TRBV14
j_call: TRBJ2-4
d_call: TRBD2
cdr3_nt: TGTGCCAGCAGCCAACCACAAAATAAGCGGGAACGGGCAAAAAACATTCAGTACTTC
cdr3_aa: CASSQPQNKRERAKNIQYF

clone_size: .
v_call: TRBV9
j_call: TRBJ2-5
d_call: TRBD2
cdr3_nt: TGTGCCAGCAGCGTCAGCTTAGCGGGAGGGCCGGAGACCCAGTACTTC
cdr3_aa: CASSVSLAGGPETQYF

clone_size: .
v_call: TRBV7-9
j_call: TRBJ1-2
d_call: .
cdr3_nt: TGTGCCAGCGTCGGGTTAGGCCAGGGGCGTCCCTATGGCTACACCTTC
cdr3_aa: CASVGLGQGRPYGYTF

clone_size: .
v_call: TRBV5-4
j_call: TRBJ2-7
d_call: TRBD1
cdr3_nt: TGTGCCAGCAGCAAAGGACAGGGGGCTGTGGACGAGCAGTACTTC
cdr3_aa: CASSKGQGAVDEQYF

clone_size: .
v_call: TRBV19
j_call: TRBJ2-5
d_call: TRBD1
cdr3_nt: TGTGCCAGTAGTAGAGGACAGGGGGCCCAAGAGACCCAGTACTTC
cdr3_aa: CASSRGQGAQETQYF

clone_size: .
v_call: TRBV7-2
j_call: TRBJ2-7
d_call: .
cdr3_nt: TGTGCCAGCAGCTTCGCCTACGAGCAGTACTTC
cdr3_aa: CASSFAYEQYF

clone_size: .
v_call: TRBV4-2
j_call: TRBJ2-7
d_call: .
cdr3_nt: TGTGCCAGCAGCCAAGTTAGCAGCATCTCCTACGAGCAGTACTTC
cdr3_aa: CASSQVSSISYEQYF